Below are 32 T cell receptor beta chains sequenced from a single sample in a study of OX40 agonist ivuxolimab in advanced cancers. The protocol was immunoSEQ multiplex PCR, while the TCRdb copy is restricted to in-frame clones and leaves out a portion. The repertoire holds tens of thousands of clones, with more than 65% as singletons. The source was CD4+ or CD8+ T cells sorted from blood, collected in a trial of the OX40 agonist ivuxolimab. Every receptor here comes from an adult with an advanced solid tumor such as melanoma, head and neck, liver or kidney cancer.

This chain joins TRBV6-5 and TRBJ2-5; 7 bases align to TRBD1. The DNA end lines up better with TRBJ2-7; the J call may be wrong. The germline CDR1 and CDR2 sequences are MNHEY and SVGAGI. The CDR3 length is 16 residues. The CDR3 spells CASSSPDRLGIYEQYF. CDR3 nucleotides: TGTGCCAGCAGTTCCCCGGACAGGTTGGGGATCTACGAGCAGTACTTC.

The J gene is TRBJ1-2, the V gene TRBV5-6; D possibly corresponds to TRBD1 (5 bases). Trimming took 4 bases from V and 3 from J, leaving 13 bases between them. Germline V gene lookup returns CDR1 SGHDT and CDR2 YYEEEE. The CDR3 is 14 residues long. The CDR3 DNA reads TGTGCCAGCAGCCCGGGACCGGTTCACTATGGCTACACCTTC. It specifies CASSPGPVHYGYTF. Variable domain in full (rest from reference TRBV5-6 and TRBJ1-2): DAGVTQSPTHLIKTRGQQVTLRCSPKSGHDTVSWYQQALGQGPQFIFQYYEEEERQRGNFPDRFSGHQFPNYSSELNVNALLLGDSALYLCASSPGPVHYGYTFGSGTRLTVV.

The DNA of the CDR3 is TGCGCCAGCATCCAGGGAGGGGCGGCCACTGAAGCTTTCTTT. The encoded protein is CASIQGGAATEAFF. The V gene is TRBV5-1, the J gene TRBJ1-1, with TRBD1 as a possible D gene (5 bases). The CDR3 extends over 14 amino acids. Germline CDR1 and CDR2: SGHRS and YFSETQ. Trimming removed 6 bases at V and 4 bases at J, with 16 bases between.

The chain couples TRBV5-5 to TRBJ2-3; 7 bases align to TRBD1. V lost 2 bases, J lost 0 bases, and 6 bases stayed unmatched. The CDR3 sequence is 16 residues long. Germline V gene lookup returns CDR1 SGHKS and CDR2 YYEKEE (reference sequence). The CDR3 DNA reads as TGTGCCAGCAGCTTTAACAGGGGACCTAGCACAGATACGCAGTATTTT. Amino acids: CASSFNRGPSTDTQYF.

The CDR3 sequence is CASSPSAEPFEAFF. The CDR3 nucleotides read TGTGCCAGCTCACCGTCGGCGGAACCCTTTGAAGCTTTCTTT. V and J are TRBV18 and TRBJ1-1, with D hard to call. CDR3 length equals 14 residues. The ends were cut back, 3 bases at V and 7 bases at J, with 15 bases in the middle. Germline CDR1 KGHSH, CDR2 LQKENI.

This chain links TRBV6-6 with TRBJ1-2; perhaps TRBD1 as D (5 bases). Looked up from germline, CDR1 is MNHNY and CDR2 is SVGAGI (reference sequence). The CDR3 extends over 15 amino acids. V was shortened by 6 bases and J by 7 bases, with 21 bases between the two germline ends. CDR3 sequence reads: CASSYALTGGPGYTF. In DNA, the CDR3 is TGTGCCAGCAGCTACGCCCTCACTGGGGGTCCTGGCTACACCTTC.

This chain's CDR3 is CASSLGGDEKLFF. Written as DNA, the CDR3 is TGTGCCAGCAGCTTGGGGGGGGACGAAAAACTGTTTTTT. This chain connects TRBV5-4 to TRBJ1-4, with TRBD1 as a possible D gene (5 bases). The CDR3 runs 13 residues. Germline loops: CDR1 SGHNT, CDR2 YYREEE (reference sequence). Between the trimmed V and J ends, which lost 0 bases and 8 bases, there was a span of 8 bases.

The CDR3 sequence is CASSLDRGNNSPLHF. The CDR3 DNA follows: TGTGCCAGCAGCTTAGATCGGGGGAATAATTCACCCCTCCACTTT. This chain links TRBV7-2 with TRBJ1-6; possibly TRBD1 for D (5 bases). The length of the CDR3 is 15 residues. The ends were cut back, 1 base at V and 5 bases at J, with 9 bases in the middle. Germline lookup yields CDR1 SGHTA and CDR2 FQGNSA.

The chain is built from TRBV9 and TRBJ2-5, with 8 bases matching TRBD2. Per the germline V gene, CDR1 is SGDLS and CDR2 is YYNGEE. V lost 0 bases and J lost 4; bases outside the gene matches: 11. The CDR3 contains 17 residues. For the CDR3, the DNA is TGTGCCAGCAGCGTAGGCCCCCCGGGACTAGTGCTAGAGACCCAGTACTTC. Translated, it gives CASSVGPPGLVLETQYF.

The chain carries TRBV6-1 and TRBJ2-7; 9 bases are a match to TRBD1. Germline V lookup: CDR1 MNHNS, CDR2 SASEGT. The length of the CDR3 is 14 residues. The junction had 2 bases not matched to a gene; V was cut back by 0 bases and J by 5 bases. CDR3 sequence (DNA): TGTGCCAGCAGTGAAGCACGACAGGGGGACGAGCAGTACTTC. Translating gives CASSEARQGDEQYF.

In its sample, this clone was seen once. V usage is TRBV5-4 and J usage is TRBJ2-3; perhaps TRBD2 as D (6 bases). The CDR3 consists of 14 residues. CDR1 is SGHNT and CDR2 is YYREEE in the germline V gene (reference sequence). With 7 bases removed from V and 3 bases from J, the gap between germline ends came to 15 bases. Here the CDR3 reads CASLGPGGTDTQYF. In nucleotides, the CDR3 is TGTGCCAGCCTGGGCCCCGGAGGGACAGATACGCAGTATTTT.

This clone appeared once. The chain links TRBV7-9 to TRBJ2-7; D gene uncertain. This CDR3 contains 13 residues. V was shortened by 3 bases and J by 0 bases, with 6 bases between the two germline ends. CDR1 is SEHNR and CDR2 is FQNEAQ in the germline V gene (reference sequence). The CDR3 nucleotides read TGTGCCAGCAGCTTTGACCTCTCCTACGAGCAGTACTTC. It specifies CASSFDLSYEQYF.

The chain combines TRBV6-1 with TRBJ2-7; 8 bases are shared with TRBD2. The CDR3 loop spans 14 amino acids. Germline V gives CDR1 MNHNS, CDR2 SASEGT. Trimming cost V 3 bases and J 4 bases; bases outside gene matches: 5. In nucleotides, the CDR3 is TGTGCCAGCAGTGACGGGGGGGCAATATACGAGCAGTACTTC. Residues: CASSDGGAIYEQYF.

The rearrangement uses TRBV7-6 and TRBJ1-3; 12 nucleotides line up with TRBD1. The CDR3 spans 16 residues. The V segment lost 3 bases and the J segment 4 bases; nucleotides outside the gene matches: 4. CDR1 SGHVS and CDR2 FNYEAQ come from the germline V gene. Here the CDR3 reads CASSLGTGGAGNTIYF. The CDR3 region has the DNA TGTGCCAGCAGCTTGGGGACAGGGGGCGCCGGAAACACCATATATTTT.

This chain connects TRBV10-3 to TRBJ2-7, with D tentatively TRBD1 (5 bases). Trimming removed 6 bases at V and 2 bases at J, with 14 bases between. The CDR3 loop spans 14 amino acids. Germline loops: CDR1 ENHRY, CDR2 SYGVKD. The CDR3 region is CAIRSVQATYEQYF. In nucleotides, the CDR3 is TGTGCCATCAGATCGGTACAGGCAACCTACGAGCAGTACTTC.

The DNA of the CDR3 is TGTGCCAGCAGTTATGGGCACCGCTCTGGAAACACCATATATTTT. This gives the protein CASSYGHRSGNTIYF. The chain carries TRBV6-5 and TRBJ1-3; D ambiguous. The CDR3 spans 15 residues. V was shortened by 3 bases and J by 0 bases, with 9 bases between the two germline ends. Germline loops: CDR1 MNHEY, CDR2 SVGAGI.

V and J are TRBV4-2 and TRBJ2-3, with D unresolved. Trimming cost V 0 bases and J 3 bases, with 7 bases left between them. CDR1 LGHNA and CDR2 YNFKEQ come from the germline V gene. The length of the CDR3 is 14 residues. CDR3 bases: TGTGCCAGCAGCCAAGATGGGGTGACAGATACGCAGTATTTT. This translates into CASSQDGVTDTQYF.

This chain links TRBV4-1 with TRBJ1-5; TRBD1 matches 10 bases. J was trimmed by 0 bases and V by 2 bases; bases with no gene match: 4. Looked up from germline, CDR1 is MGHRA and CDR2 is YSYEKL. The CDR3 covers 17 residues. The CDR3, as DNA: TGCGCCAGCAGCCAAAGAGGGACAGGGGTTAGCAATCAGCCCCAGCATTTT. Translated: CASSQRGTGVSNQPQHF.

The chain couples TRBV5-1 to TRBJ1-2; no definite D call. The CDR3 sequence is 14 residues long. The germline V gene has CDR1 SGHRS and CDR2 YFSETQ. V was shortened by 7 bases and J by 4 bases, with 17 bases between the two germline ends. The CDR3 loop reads CASLIVRKTYGYTF. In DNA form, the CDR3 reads TGCGCCAGCCTTATAGTTCGAAAGACCTATGGCTACACCTTC.

The CDR3 here is CASSPGGAIGELFF. Here the CDR3 DNA reads TGTGCCAGCAGCCCTGGGGGCGCGATCGGGGAGCTGTTTTTT. The J gene is TRBJ2-2, the V gene TRBV5-5, with D possibly matching TRBD1 (6 bases). Germline-derived CDR1 and CDR2 are SGHKS and YYEKEE (reference sequence). Deletions cut 4 bases from V and 7 bases from J, with 14 bases between. CDR3 length: 14 residues.

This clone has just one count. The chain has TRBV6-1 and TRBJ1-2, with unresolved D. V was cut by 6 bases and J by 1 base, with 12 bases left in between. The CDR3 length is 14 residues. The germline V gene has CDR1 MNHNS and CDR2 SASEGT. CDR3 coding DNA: TGTGCCAGCAGGGTGAACCCCTTTAACTATGGCTACACCTTC. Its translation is CASRVNPFNYGYTF.

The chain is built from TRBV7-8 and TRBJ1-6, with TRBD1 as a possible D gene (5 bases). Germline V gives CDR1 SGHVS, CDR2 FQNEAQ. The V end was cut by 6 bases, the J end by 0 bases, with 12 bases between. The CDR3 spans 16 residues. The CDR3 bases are TGTGCCAGCAGTCCGGGACGCAGCTCCTATAATTCACCCCTCCACTTT. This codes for CASSPGRSSYNSPLHF.

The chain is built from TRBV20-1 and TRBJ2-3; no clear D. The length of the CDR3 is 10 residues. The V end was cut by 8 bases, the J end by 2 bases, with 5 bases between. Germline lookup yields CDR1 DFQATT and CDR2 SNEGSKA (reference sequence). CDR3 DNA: TGCAGTCCAGACACAGATACGCAGTATTTT. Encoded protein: CSPDTDTQYF.

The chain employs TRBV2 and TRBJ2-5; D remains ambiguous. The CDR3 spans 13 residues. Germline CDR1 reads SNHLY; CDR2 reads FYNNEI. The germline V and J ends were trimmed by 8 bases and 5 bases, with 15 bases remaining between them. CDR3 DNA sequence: TGTGCCAGCCCGGCGGTCAGTGGTGAGACCCAGTACTTC. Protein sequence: CASPAVSGETQYF.

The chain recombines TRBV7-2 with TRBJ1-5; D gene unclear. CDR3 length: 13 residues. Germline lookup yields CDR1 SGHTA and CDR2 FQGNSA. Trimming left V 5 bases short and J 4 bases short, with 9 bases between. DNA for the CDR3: TGTGCCAGCAGCCTAACAAATAATCAGCCCCAGCATTTT. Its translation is CASSLTNNQPQHF.

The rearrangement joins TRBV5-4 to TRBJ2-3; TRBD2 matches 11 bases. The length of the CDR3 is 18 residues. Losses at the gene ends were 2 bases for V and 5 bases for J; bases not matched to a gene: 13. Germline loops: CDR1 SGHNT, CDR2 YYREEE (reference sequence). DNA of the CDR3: TGTGCCAGCAGCTTAGGGGCTCTAGCGGGGGGCCGGGGAGATACGCAGTATTTT. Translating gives CASSLGALAGGRGDTQYF. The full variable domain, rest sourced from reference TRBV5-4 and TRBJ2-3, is ETGVTQSPTHLIKTRGQQVTLRCSSQSGHNTVSWYQQALGQGPQFIFQYYREEENGRGNFPPRFSGLQFPNYSSELNVNALELDDSALYLCASSLGALAGGRGDTQYFGPGTRLTVL.

The CDR3, as DNA: TGTGCCAGCAGTACGAGGGCCAGCTCCTATAATTCACCCCTCCACTTT. Its translation is CASSTRASSYNSPLHF. The chain has TRBV27 and TRBJ1-6; no clear D gene. The CDR3 is 16 amino acids. V was shortened by 5 bases and J by 0 bases, with 11 bases between the two germline ends. Germline V lookup: CDR1 MNHEY, CDR2 SMNVEV (reference sequence).

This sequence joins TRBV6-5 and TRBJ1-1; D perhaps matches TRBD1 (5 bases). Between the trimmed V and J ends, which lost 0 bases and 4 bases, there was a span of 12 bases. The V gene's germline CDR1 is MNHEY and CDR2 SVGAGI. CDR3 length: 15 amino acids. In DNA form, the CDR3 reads TGTGCCAGCAGTTACTCGGAAGGGGTGACCACTGAAGCTTTCTTT. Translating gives CASSYSEGVTTEAFF.

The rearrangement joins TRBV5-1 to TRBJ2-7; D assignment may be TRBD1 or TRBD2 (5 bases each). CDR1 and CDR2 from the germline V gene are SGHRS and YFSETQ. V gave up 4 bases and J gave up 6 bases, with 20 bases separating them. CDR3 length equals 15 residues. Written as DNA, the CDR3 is TGCGCCAGCAGCCCGGGCTCCGGGACGGCCCCCGAGCAGTACTTC. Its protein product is CASSPGSGTAPEQYF.

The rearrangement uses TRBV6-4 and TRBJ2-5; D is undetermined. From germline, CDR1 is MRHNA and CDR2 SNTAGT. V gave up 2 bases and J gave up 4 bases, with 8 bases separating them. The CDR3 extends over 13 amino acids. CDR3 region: CASSDRLGETQYF. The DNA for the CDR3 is TGTGCCAGCAGTGACAGGCTGGGAGAGACCCAGTACTTC.

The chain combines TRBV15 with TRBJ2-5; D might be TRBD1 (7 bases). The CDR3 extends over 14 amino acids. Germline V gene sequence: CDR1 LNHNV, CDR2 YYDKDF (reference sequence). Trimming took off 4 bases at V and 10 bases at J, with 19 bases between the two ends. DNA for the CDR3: TGTGCCACCAGCACCCGGACGGTCAGGGGGGACCAGTACTTC. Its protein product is CATSTRTVRGDQYF.

Here the CDR3 DNA reads TGTGCCATCAATCGGGGACAGAACTATGGCTACACCTTC. Amino acid sequence: CAINRGQNYGYTF. The chain employs TRBV10-3 and TRBJ1-2; 7 bases line up with TRBD1. Germline lookup yields CDR1 ENHRY and CDR2 SYGVKD. The junction had 4 bases not matched to a gene; V was cut back by 7 bases and J by 2 bases. The CDR3 totals 13 residues.